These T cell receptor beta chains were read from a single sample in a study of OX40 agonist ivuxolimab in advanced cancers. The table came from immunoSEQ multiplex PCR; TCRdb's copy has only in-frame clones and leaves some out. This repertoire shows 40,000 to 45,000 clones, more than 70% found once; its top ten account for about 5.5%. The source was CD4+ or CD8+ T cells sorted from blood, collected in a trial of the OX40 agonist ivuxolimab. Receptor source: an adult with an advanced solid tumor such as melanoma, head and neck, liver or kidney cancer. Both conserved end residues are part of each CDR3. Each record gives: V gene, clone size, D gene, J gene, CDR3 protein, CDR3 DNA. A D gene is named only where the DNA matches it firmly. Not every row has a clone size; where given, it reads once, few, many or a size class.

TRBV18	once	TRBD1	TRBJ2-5	CASSPTGDQETQYF	TGTGCCAGCTCACCGACAGGGGACCAAGAGACCCAGTACTTC
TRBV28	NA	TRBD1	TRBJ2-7	CASSSAGTGTYEQYF	TGTGCCAGCAGTTCAGCCGGGACAGGAACCTACGAGCAGTACTTC
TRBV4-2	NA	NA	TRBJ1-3	CASSQGASGNTIYF	TGTGCCAGCAGCCAAGGGGCCTCTGGAAACACCATATATTTT
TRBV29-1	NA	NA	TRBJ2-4	CSAQLRGVVNIQYF	TGCAGCGCCCAACTCAGGGGGGTCGTGAACATTCAGTACTTC
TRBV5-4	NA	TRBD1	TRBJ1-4	CASSPGQGGSNEKLFF	TGTGCCAGCAGCCCCGGACAGGGTGGTTCTAATGAAAAACTGTTTTTT
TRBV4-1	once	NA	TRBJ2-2	CASSQDMWPGELFF	TGCGCCAGCAGCCAAGATATGTGGCCCGGGGAGCTGTTTTTT
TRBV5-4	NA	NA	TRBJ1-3	CASSSTESGNTIYF	TGTGCCAGCAGCTCGACGGAATCTGGAAACACCATATATTTT
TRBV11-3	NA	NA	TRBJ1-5	CASSRQVNQPQHF	TGTGCCAGCAGCCGACAGGTGAATCAGCCCCAGCATTTT
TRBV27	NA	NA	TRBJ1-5	CASRQGGNQPQHF	TGTGCCAGCAGACAAGGGGGCAATCAGCCCCAGCATTTT
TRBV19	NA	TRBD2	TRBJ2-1	CASSPTSGVNNEQFF	TGTGCCAGTAGCCCGACTAGCGGGGTTAACAATGAGCAGTTCTTC
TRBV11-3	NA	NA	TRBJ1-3	CASSFPGSPTIYF	TGTGCCAGCAGCTTCCCGGGGAGTCCCACCATATATTTT
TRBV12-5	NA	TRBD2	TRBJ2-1	CASGLGLAGAFEQFF	TGTGCTAGTGGTTTGGGACTAGCGGGGGCCTTTGAGCAGTTCTTC
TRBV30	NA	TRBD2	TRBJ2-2	CAWSGAGSAGELFF	TGTGCCTGGAGTGGAGCGGGAAGCGCCGGGGAGCTGTTTTTT
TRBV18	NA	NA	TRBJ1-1	CASSQRQRENTEAFF	TGTGCCAGCTCACAACGACAGAGAGAGAACACTGAAGCTTTCTTT
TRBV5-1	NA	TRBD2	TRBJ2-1	CASSLTSGSGEQFF	TGCGCCAGCAGCTTGACTAGCGGGAGCGGTGAGCAGTTCTTC
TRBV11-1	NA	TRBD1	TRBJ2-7	CASSFAPQGYEQYF	TGTGCCAGCAGCTTCGCGCCACAGGGGTACGAGCAGTACTTC
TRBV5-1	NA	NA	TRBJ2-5	CASSRRGDQTQYF	TGCGCCAGCAGCCGGCGAGGGGATCAGACCCAGTACTTC
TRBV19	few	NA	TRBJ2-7	CASSMWDNSYEQYF	TGTGCCAGTAGTATGTGGGACAACTCCTACGAGCAGTACTTC
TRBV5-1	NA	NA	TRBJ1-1	CASSYSRGGANTEAFF	TGCGCCAGCAGCTACTCCCGTGGAGGCGCCAACACTGAAGCTTTCTTT
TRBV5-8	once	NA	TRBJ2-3	CASSLGRGRFTDTQYF	TGTGCCAGCAGCTTGGGGAGGGGGCGCTTCACAGATACGCAGTATTTT
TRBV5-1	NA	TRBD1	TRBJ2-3	CASSLALQGNQDTQYF	TGCGCCAGCAGCTTGGCCCTACAGGGGAATCAAGATACGCAGTATTTT
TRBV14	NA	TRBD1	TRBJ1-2	CASSPQGVDGYTF	TGTGCCAGCAGCCCACAGGGGGTGGATGGCTACACCTTC
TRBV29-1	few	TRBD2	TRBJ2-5	CSASFSGSAETQYF	TGCAGCGCATCCTTCAGCGGGAGTGCAGAGACCCAGTACTTC
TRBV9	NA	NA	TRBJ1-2	CASSVEERSGYTF	TGTGCCAGCAGCGTAGAGGAACGTAGCGGCTACACCTTC
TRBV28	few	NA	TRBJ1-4	CASSLGGRKTNEKLFF	TGTGCCAGCAGTTTAGGTGGGAGGAAAACTAATGAAAAACTGTTTTTT
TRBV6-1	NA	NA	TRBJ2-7	CASSARGAYEQYF	TGTGCCAGCAGTGCGAGAGGGGCCTACGAGCAGTACTTC
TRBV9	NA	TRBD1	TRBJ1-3	CASSVEQGISSGNTIYF	TGTGCCAGCAGCGTAGAACAGGGGATAAGCTCTGGAAACACCATATATTTT
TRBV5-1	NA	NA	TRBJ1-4	CASSGEGFTGEKLFF	TGCGCCAGCAGCGGCGAGGGTTTCACAGGTGAAAAACTGTTTTTT
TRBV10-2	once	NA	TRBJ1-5	CASSEVGSKPQHF	TGCGCCAGCAGTGAGGTAGGGTCTAAGCCCCAGCATTTT
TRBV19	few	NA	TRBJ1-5	CASSGAAGDQPQHF	TGTGCCAGTAGCGGGGCCGCGGGTGATCAGCCCCAGCATTTT
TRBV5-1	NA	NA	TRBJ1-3	CASSLQGPGNTIYF	TGCGCCAGCAGCTTACAGGGCCCTGGAAACACCATATATTTT
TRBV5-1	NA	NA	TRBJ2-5	CASSFEGLETQYF	TGCGCCAGCAGCTTTGAAGGTCTGGAGACCCAGTACTTC
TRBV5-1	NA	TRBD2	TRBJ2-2	CASGTSGVNTGELFF	TGCGCCAGCGGGACTAGCGGAGTTAACACCGGGGAGCTGTTTTTT
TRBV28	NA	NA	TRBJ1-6	CASSLTLTNSPLHF	TGTGCCAGCAGTTTAACGCTGACCAATTCACCCCTCCACTTT
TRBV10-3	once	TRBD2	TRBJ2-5	CAMKAGGKEETQYF	TGTGCCATGAAAGCGGGAGGGAAGGAAGAGACCCAGTACTTC
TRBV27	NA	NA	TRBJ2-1	CASRLTGSNEQFF	TGTGCCAGCAGGTTGACAGGTAGCAATGAGCAGTTCTTC
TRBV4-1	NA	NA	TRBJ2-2	CASSRGPSSRLNTGELFF	TGCGCCAGCAGCCGGGGACCGTCTAGCAGACTGAACACCGGGGAGCTGTTTTTT
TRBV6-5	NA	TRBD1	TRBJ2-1	CASSFRTGGNEQFF	TGTGCCAGCAGTTTCAGGACAGGGGGCAACGAGCAGTTCTTC
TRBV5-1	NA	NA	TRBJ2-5	CASSWKGLDQETQYF	TGCGCCAGCAGCTGGAAGGGGCTAGACCAAGAGACCCAGTACTTC
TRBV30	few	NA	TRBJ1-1	CAWSEPRRVAFF	TGTGCCTGGTCTGAGCCCAGGCGGGTGGCTTTCTTT
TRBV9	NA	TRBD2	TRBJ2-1	CASSVGGLANYNEQFF	TGTGCCAGCAGCGTAGGGGGACTAGCGAATTACAATGAGCAGTTCTTC